Each of the 28 T cell receptor beta chains below was sequenced from the same sample in a study of HIV-infected children after antiretroviral therapy interruption. Treatment indicated: PENTA 11 planned treatment interruption arm or continuous ART arm. RNA-based 3' RACE libraries used unique molecular identifiers. TCRdb re-called the 3' RACE reads with MiXCR, one entry per CDR3 protein. The sample yields about 89,000 distinct CDR3 sequences, around 6.9% seen once. Specimen: CD45RA+ CD4+ T cells from PBMCs, pooled from several time points, collected from a donor given antiretroviral therapy, either interrupted or continuous. Subset here: naive CD4+ CD45RA+ CD45RO- T cells. These receptors originate from a pool of human donors with HIV.

This clonotype has a count of ten or more. The chain recombines TRBV20-1 with TRBJ1-2, with 9 bases fitting TRBD1. The CDR3 length is 15 residues. The germline V gene encodes CDR1 DFQATT and CDR2 SNEGSKA (reference sequence). Trimming cost V 3 bases and J 4 bases; bases outside gene matches: 9. CDR3 loop: CSASQRQGGAYGYTF. In nucleotides, the CDR3 is TGCAGTGCTAGCCAAAGACAGGGGGGTGCCTATGGCTACACCTTC.

This clonotype was counted ten times or more. The gene calls are TRBV9 and TRBJ2-3; D might be TRBD2 (5 bases). The germline CDR1 and CDR2 sequences are SGDLS and YYNGEE. The length of the CDR3 is 14 residues. V was trimmed by 2 bases and J by 1 base, leaving 8 bases between them. The CDR3 spells CASSVGSGTDTQYF. CDR3 DNA: TGTGCCAGCAGCGTGGGTAGCGGCACAGATACGCAGTATTTT.

This clonotype was recorded many times. CDR3: CASRPGTPSSPGTQYF. The DNA for the CDR3 is TGTGCCAGCAGGCCCGGGACTCCATCATCCCCGGGTACGCAGTATTTT. V usage is TRBV7-6 and J usage is TRBJ2-3; D is possibly TRBD2 (6 bases). Trimming shortened V by 6 bases and J by 8 bases, and 24 bases separated the two germline ends. This CDR3 contains 16 residues. Looked up from germline, CDR1 is SGHVS and CDR2 is FNYEAQ.

The CDR3 DNA reads TGCAGTGCTAGAATGGGGGGCGCAGGCTACGAGCAGTACTTC. Its protein product is CSARMGGAGYEQYF. V and J are TRBV20-1 and TRBJ2-7; D assignment may be TRBD1 or TRBD2 (6 bases each). The CDR3 sequence is 14 residues long. V gave up 2 bases and J gave up 3 bases, with 14 bases separating them. The germline CDR1 and CDR2 sequences are DFQATT and SNEGSKA (reference sequence).

This clonotype came up many times. V and J are TRBV19 and TRBJ2-5; D is possibly TRBD1 (5 bases). The CDR3 covers 13 residues. Germline V gene sequence: CDR1 LNHDA, CDR2 SQIVND (reference sequence). The V and J ends lost 1 base and 5 bases respectively, with 8 bases between them. CDR3 amino acids: CASSIVPGETQYF. For the CDR3, the DNA is TGTGCCAGTAGTATAGTTCCAGGGGAGACCCAGTACTTC. Based on the CDR3 plus reference TRBV19 and TRBJ2-5, the full variable domain is DGGITQSPKYLFRKEGQNVTLSCEQNLNHDAMYWYRQDPGQGLRLIYYSQIVNDFQKGDIAEGYSVSREKKESFPLTVTSAQKNPTAFYLCASSIVPGETQYFGPGTRLLVL.

This clonotype was detected ten times or more. The chain combines TRBV4-1 with TRBJ2-1, with D perhaps TRBD2 (5 bases). The CDR3 sequence is 19 residues long. Germline V gives CDR1 MGHRA, CDR2 YSYEKL. Trimming left V 0 bases short and J 0 bases short, with 18 bases between. CDR3 amino acids: CASSQEPGRTSDSYNEQFF. As DNA, the CDR3 is TGCGCCAGCAGCCAAGAACCGGGAAGGACCTCCGACTCCTACAATGAGCAGTTCTTC.

This clonotype was seen a handful of times. The V call is TRBV19, the J call TRBJ2-7; D is uncertain. CDR3 size: 13 residues. Trimming left V 7 bases short and J 4 bases short, with 14 bases between. Germline CDR1 LNHDA, CDR2 SQIVND (reference sequence). In DNA form, the CDR3 reads TGTGCCAGTATTTTACGACACCTATACGAGCAGTACTTC. Protein: CASILRHLYEQYF.

This clonotype was counted many times. The chain carries TRBV12-3 or TRBV12-4 and TRBJ2-1; TRBD1 aligns across 10 bases. The junction had 6 bases not matched to a gene; V was cut back by 6 bases and J by 7 bases. CDR3 size: 14 residues. CDR3 DNA sequence: TGTGCCAGCAGCCGGGACAGGGGACGGAATGAGCAGTTCTTC. Its protein is CASSRDRGRNEQFF.

This clonotype was counted ten times or more. The rearrangement uses TRBV20-1 and TRBJ2-7, with D perhaps TRBD2 (6 bases). The CDR3 consists of 13 residues. V lost 5 bases and J 1 base, leaving 12 bases between the germline ends. Per the germline V gene, CDR1 is DFQATT and CDR2 is SNEGSKA (reference sequence). This CDR3 is CSASPGSSYEQYF. CDR3 sequence (DNA): TGCAGTGCTTCCCCCGGGAGTTCCTACGAGCAGTACTTC.

This clonotype was seen at least ten times. The rearrangement uses TRBV9 and TRBJ2-1, with TRBD2 matching over 11 bases. CDR1 SGDLS and CDR2 YYNGEE come from the germline V gene. The CDR3 runs 16 residues. After removal of 4 bases from V and 3 bases from J, the junction contained 6 bases not matched to a gene. CDR3 protein: CASSPRLAGRYNEQFF. The CDR3 region has the DNA TGTGCCAGCAGCCCGAGACTAGCGGGGCGCTACAATGAGCAGTTCTTC.

The rearrangement uses TRBV2 and TRBJ2-5; possibly TRBD1 for D (5 bases). Germline V gives CDR1 SNHLY, CDR2 FYNNEI. The CDR3 consists of 13 residues. V dropped 3 bases and J dropped 5 bases, with 10 bases sitting between them. CDR3 DNA: TGTGCCAGCAGTGACGGATCAGGGGAGACCCAGTACTTC. As protein: CASSDGSGETQYF.

The chain has TRBV9 and TRBJ2-1, with no clear D. Deletions cut 4 bases from V and 14 bases from J, with 19 bases between. The CDR3 sequence is 13 residues long. The germline V gene encodes CDR1 SGDLS and CDR2 YYNGEE. The CDR3 region has the DNA TGTGCCAGCAGCCCCGTAGGTAAACGCTTGGAGTTCTTC. Protein sequence: CASSPVGKRLEFF.

The V and J genes are TRBV7-9 and TRBJ1-2, with D possibly matching TRBD1 (6 bases). This CDR3 has 14 residues. V was trimmed by 0 bases and J by 3 bases, leaving 8 bases between them. From germline, CDR1 is SEHNR and CDR2 FQNEAQ (reference sequence). CDR3 coding DNA: TGTGCCAGCAGCTTAGCACACAGGGACTATGGCTACACCTTC. As protein: CASSLAHRDYGYTF.

In this sample, this clonotype turned up many times. The CDR3 is CSVDGAGGQETQYF. The CDR3 bases are TGCAGCGTTGATGGGGCAGGGGGCCAAGAGACCCAGTACTTC. The chain joins TRBV29-1 to TRBJ2-5; 7 positions agree with TRBD1. The CDR3 has 14 amino acids. Germline assignment: CDR1 SQVTM and CDR2 ANQGSEA. The junction had 5 bases not matched to a gene; V was cut back by 3 bases and J by 1 base.

This clonotype was detected only a few times. This chain links TRBV20-1 with TRBJ2-1; D unresolved. Germline CDR1 DFQATT, CDR2 SNEGSKA (reference sequence). This CDR3 has 14 residues. V lost 0 bases, J lost 6 bases, and 12 bases lay in between. The CDR3 DNA follows: TGCAGTGCTAGAGATTCCCGACTCCTCAATGAGCAGTTCTTC. As protein: CSARDSRLLNEQFF.

This clonotype was seen at least ten times. The rearrangement links TRBV20-1 to TRBJ2-5; possibly TRBD1 or TRBD2 for D (5 bases each). Germline CDR1 DFQATT, CDR2 SNEGSKA (reference sequence). Trimming took off 0 bases at V and 4 bases at J, with 12 bases between the two ends. The CDR3 has 14 residues. CDR3 region: CSARDGSRGETQYF. The CDR3 DNA reads TGCAGTGCTAGAGATGGATCGAGGGGAGAGACCCAGTACTTC.

This clonotype was found many times. The chain joins TRBV7-6 to TRBJ1-1; D gene uncertain. This CDR3 comprises 14 residues. Trimming left V 5 bases short and J 4 bases short, with 14 bases between. CDR1 is SGHVS and CDR2 is FNYEAQ in the germline V gene. CDR3 nucleotide sequence: TGTGCCAGCAGCGCCTCCGCGATCTCCACTGAAGCTTTCTTT. It specifies CASSASAISTEAFF. Full variable domain (missing parts from reference TRBV7-6 and TRBJ1-1): GAGVSQSPRYKVTKRGQDVALRCDPISGHVSLYWYRQALGQGPEFLTYFNYEAQQDKSGLPNDRFSAERPEGSISTLTIQRTEQRDSAMYRCASSASAISTEAFFGQGTRLTVV.

This clonotype was counted only a few times. The chain has TRBV19 and TRBJ2-1; TRBD2 aligns across 13 bases. Germline CDR1 is LNHDA and CDR2 is SQIVND (reference sequence). V lost 5 bases and J lost 0; bases outside the gene matches: 4. CDR3 length equals 17 residues. This CDR3 is CASSPTSGGGSYNEQFF. The CDR3 region has the DNA TGTGCCAGTAGTCCCACTAGCGGGGGGGGCTCCTACAATGAGCAGTTCTTC.

This clonotype occurred many times. The chain carries TRBV7-2 and TRBJ2-3; unclear D gene. With 5 bases removed from V and 4 bases from J, the gap between germline ends came to 16 bases. Germline lookup yields CDR1 SGHTA and CDR2 FQGNSA. The CDR3 length is 15 residues. CDR3 in DNA: TGTGCCAGCAGCCCCGATAGCACATTTGCAGATACGCAGTATTTT. It translates to CASSPDSTFADTQYF.

This clonotype was recorded at least ten times. V and J are TRBV6-1 and TRBJ2-7; D is unclear. This CDR3 region has 13 residues. The V gene lost 3 bases and the J gene lost 4 bases, with 10 bases spanning the gap. Germline-derived CDR1 and CDR2 are MNHNS and SASEGT. Here the CDR3 reads CASSESGRYEQYF. The DNA for the CDR3 is TGTGCCAGCAGTGAGTCGGGCAGATACGAGCAGTACTTC.

This clonotype was counted at least ten times. The V call is TRBV12-3 or TRBV12-4, the J call TRBJ1-5; possibly TRBD1 for D (6 bases). With 1 base removed from V and 2 bases from J, the gap between germline ends came to 12 bases. This CDR3 has 16 amino acids. Written as DNA, the CDR3 is TGTGCCAGCAGTTTAGATGGGGCAGGGGGCAATCAGCCCCAGCATTTT. The encoded protein is CASSLDGAGGNQPQHF.

This clonotype was seen a few times. The J gene is TRBJ2-1, the V gene TRBV7-2; the match to TRBD2 covers 10 bases. The V gene end was trimmed by 1 base and the J gene end by 8 bases; junction bases not matched to a gene: 5. The germline CDR1 and CDR2 sequences are SGHTA and FQGNSA. This CDR3 region has 15 residues. The chain's CDR3 is CASSLDSSGGYEQFF. In nucleotides, the CDR3 is TGTGCCAGCAGCTTAGATTCTAGCGGGGGCTATGAGCAGTTCTTC.

This clonotype was detected ten times or more. The chain has TRBV19 and TRBJ2-2, with TRBD1 as a possible D gene (7 bases). V lost 1 base, J lost 0 bases, and 12 bases lay in between. Germline V gives CDR1 LNHDA, CDR2 SQIVND (reference sequence). The CDR3 runs 17 residues. The CDR3 DNA sequence: TGTGCCAGTAGTATAGCCAGGGGGGTTCCGAACACCGGGGAGCTGTTTTTT. The encoded protein is CASSIARGVPNTGELFF.

This clonotype was counted many times. This chain joins TRBV12-3 or TRBV12-4 and TRBJ2-4, with D possibly being TRBD1 or TRBD2 (5 bases each). The CDR3 has 13 amino acids. Trimming cost V 7 bases and J 0 bases, with 7 bases left between them. The chain's CDR3 is CASTGGAKNIQYF. The CDR3 region has the DNA TGTGCCAGCACTGGGGGAGCCAAAAACATTCAGTACTTC.

There are many counts of this clonotype. The chain employs TRBV5-1 and TRBJ2-5, with D unresolved. The CDR3 runs to 13 residues. The germline CDR1 and CDR2 sequences are SGHRS and YFSETQ. The germline V and J ends were trimmed by 4 bases and 4 bases, with 11 bases remaining between them. CDR3 bases: TGCGCCAGCAGCCTGATTGTGGGAGAGACCCAGTACTTC. Its protein product is CASSLIVGETQYF.

This clonotype was detected ten times or more. The rearrangement links TRBV10-3 to TRBJ2-5; D ambiguous. V dropped 6 bases and J dropped 1 base, with 9 bases sitting between them. The CDR3 totals 13 residues. The germline V gene has CDR1 ENHRY and CDR2 SYGVKD. CDR3 nucleotides: TGTGCCATCAGCAAGGCAGTCCAAGAGACCCAGTACTTC. Translation gives CAISKAVQETQYF.

Only a few counts were recorded for this clonotype. The chain is built from TRBV3-1 and TRBJ2-1; 9 bases are a match to TRBD1. With 2 bases clipped from V and 6 bases from J, the junction kept 5 bases outside the gene matches. CDR1 is LGHDT and CDR2 is YNNKEL in the germline V gene (reference sequence). CDR3 length: 15 amino acids. This CDR3 reads CASSQMGQGTNEQFF. The CDR3 DNA follows: TGTGCCAGCAGCCAAATGGGACAGGGTACCAATGAGCAGTTCTTC.

This clonotype was seen at least ten times. As DNA, the CDR3 is TGTGCCAGTAGTATTCGAGGACTGAACACCTACGAGCAGTACTTC. This gives the protein CASSIRGLNTYEQYF. This chain connects TRBV19 to TRBJ2-7, with D possibly matching TRBD2 (5 bases). Germline lookup yields CDR1 LNHDA and CDR2 SQIVND (reference sequence). Trimming pared 3 bases from V and 2 bases from J, leaving 14 bases between. The CDR3 loop spans 15 amino acids.